Many counts were recorded for the clone carrying this TCR beta chain. MiXCR was run by TCRdb on the RT-PCR reads, yielding one entry per CDR3 protein. The sample has about 700,000 distinct CDR3 sequences; around 14% are singletons. CDR1 and CDR2 from the germline V gene are SGHTA and FQGNSA. The CDR3 runs to 15 residues. V was pared by 3 bases and J by 1 base, with 9 bases between. This rearrangement joins TRBV7-2 to TRBJ2-2; no reliable D call. The receptor's source is a female donor in good health, serving as a healthy control. The sequencing sample was made of memory CD4+ T cells from blood. CDR3 bases: TGTGCCAGCAGCTTTATGGGTCAGAACACCGGGGAGCTGTTTTTT. As protein: CASSFMGQNTGELFF. Full variable domain (rest looked up from reference TRBV7-2 and TRBJ2-2): GAGVSQSPSNKVTEKGKDVELRCDPISGHTALYWYRQSLGQGLEFLIYFQGNSAPDKSGLPSDRFSAERTGGSVSTLTIQRTQQEDSAVYLCASSFMGQNTGELFFGEGSRLTVL.